This T cell receptor beta chain comes out of a study of T-cell reconstitution after alpha-beta-depleted transplantation in children. Deletions cut 6 bases from V and 5 bases from J, with 26 bases between. This CDR3 is built from 18 residues. Germline V gives CDR1 SGHAT, CDR2 FQNNGV. Preparing the TCRbeta library involved the use of unique molecular identifiers. One entry per CDR3 protein, called by TCRdb with MiXCR from the PCR reads. The sample contains roughly 790,000 distinct CDR3 sequences, around 17% of which appear only once. This sequence was found in a male patient younger than 18 who had a stem cell transplant for acute lymphoblastic leukemia, so the T cells may come from the graft donor. The chain is built from TRBV11-2 and TRBJ2-1; weak D call: TRBD1 (5 bases). Specimen: PBMCs, mostly from graft donor cells, collected 360 days after TCRalphabeta/CD19-depleted stem cell transplant. As DNA, the CDR3 is TGTGCCAGCAGTTCAGATCAGGGCGCAACAACTAAAGACAATGAGCAGTTCTTC. It codes for CASSSDQGATTKDNEQFF.